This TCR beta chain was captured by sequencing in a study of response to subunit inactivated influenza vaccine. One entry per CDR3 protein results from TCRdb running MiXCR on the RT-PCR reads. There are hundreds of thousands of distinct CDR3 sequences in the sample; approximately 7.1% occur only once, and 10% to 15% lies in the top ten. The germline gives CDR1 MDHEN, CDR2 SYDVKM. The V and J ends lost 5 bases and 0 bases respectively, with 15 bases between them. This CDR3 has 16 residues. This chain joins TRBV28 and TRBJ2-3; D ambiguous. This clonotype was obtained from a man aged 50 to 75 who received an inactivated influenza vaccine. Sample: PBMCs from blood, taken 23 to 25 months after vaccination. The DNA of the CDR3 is TGTGCCAGCAGTATACCCCGGGCAGTTAGCACAGATACGCAGTATTTT. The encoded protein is CASSIPRAVSTDTQYF.